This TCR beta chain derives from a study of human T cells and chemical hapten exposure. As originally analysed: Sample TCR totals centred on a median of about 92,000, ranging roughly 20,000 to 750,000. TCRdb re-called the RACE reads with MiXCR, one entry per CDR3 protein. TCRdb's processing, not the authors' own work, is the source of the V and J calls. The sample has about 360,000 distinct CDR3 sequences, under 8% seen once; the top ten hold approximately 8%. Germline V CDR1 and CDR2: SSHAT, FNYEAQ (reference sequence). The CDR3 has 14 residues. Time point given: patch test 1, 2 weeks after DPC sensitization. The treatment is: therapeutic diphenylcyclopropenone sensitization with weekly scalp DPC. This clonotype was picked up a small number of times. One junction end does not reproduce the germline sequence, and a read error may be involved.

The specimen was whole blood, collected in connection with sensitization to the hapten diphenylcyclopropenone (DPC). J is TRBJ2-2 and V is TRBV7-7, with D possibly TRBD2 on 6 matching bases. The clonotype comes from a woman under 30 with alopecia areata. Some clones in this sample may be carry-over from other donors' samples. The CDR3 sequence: CASSPGTGSGELFF. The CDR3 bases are TGTGCTAGCAGCCCCGGGACTGGCTCCGGGGAGCTGTTTTTT.